This T cell receptor beta chain is drawn from a study of blood T cell repertoires in COVID-19. Whole-study context: From T cells, B-cell-depleted T cells, or PBMCs came the material, which was cDNA or gDNA.

The V end was cut by 2 bases, the J end by 1 base, with 12 bases between. The germline gives CDR1 MNHNS, CDR2 SASEGT. The CDR3 is 17 amino acids. The table came from immunoSEQ multiplex PCR; TCRdb's copy has only in-frame clones and leaves some out. The data show some 20,000 clones, about 81% seen once. The sequenced material came from peripheral blood. The rearrangement uses TRBV6-1 and TRBJ1-6, with D maybe TRBD1 (5 bases). This TCR was recovered from a man in his fifties or sixties with acute or convalescent COVID-19. CDR3 coding DNA: TGTGCCAGCAGTGAAATGAGTAGGGGTTCCTATAATTCACCCCTCCACTTT. The encoded protein is CASSEMSRGSYNSPLHF.